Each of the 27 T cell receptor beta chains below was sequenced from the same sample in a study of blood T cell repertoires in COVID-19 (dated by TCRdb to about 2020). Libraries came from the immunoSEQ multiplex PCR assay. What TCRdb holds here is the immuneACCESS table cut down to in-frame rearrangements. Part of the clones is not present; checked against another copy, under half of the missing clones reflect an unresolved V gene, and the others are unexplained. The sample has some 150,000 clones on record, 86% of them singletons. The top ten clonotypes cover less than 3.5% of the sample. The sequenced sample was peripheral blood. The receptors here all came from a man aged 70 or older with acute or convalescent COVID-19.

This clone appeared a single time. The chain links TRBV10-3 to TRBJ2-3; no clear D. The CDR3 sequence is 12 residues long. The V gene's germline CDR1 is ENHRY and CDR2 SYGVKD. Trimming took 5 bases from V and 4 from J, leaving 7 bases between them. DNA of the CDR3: TGTGCCATCAGTAACTTGGCAGATACGCAGTATTTT. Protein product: CAISNLADTQYF.

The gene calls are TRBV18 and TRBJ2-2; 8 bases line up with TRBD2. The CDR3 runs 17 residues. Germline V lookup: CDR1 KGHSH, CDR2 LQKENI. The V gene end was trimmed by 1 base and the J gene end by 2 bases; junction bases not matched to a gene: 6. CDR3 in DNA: TGTGCCAGCTCACCACTGGGAGCGGGGGTAAACACCGGGGAGCTGTTTTTT. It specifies CASSPLGAGVNTGELFF.

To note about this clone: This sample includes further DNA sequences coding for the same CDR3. As DNA, the CDR3 is TGCGCCAGCAGCTTGTCTAGCGGTTCCTACAATGAGCAGTTCTTC. Translated: CASSLSSGSYNEQFF. This chain joins TRBV5-1 and TRBJ2-1, with 7 bases fitting TRBD2. Germline CDR1 SGHRS, CDR2 YFSETQ. Losses at the gene ends were 1 base for V and 1 base for J; bases not matched to a gene: 2. There are 15 residues in the CDR3.

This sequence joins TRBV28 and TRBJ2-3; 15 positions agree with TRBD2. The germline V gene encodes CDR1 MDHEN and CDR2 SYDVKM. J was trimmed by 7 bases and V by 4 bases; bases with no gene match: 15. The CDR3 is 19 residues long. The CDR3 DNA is TGTGCCAGCAGTTCATTCCTCGGACTAGCGGGGGGGTTCGTAAATACGCAGTATTTT. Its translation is CASSSFLGLAGGFVNTQYF.

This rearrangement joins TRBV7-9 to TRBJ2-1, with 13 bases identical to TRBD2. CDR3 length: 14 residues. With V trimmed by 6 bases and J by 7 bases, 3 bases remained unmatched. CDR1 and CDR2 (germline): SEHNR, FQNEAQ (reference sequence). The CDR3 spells CASRWTSGSNEQFF. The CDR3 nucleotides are TGTGCCAGCAGGTGGACTAGCGGGAGTAATGAGCAGTTCTTC.

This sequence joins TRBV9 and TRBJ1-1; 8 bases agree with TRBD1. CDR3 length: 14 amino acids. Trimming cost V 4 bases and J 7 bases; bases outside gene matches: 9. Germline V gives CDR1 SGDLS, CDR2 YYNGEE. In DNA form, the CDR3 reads TGTGCCAGCAGCCCCACCGGGACAGGACTTGAAGCTTTCTTT. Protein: CASSPTGTGLEAFF.

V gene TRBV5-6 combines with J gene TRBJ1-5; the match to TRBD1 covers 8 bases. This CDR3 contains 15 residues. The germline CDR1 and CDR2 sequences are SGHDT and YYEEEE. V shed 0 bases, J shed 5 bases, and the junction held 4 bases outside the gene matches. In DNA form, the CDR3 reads TGTGCCAGCAGCTTGGGGGGACAGGCCGATCAGCCCCAGCATTTT. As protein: CASSLGGQADQPQHF.

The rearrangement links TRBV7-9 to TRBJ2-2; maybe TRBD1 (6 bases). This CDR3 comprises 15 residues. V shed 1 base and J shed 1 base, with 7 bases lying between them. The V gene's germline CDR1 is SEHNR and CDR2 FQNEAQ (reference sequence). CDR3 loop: CASSLEGQNTGELFF. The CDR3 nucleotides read TGTGCCAGCAGCTTAGAGGGACAGAACACCGGGGAGCTGTTTTTT.

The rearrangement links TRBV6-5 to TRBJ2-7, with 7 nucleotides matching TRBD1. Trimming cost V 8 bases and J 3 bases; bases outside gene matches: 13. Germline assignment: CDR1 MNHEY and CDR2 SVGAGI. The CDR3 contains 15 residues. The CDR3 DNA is TGTGCCAGCCCTAAGGGGGCCAGGGGAAGCTACGAGCAGTACTTC. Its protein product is CASPKGARGSYEQYF.

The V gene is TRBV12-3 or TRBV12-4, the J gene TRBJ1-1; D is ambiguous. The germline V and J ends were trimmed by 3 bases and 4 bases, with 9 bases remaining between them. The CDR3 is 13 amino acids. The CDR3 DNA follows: TGTGCCAGCAGTTTGGCCTGGAGCACTGAAGCTTTCTTT. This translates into CASSLAWSTEAFF.

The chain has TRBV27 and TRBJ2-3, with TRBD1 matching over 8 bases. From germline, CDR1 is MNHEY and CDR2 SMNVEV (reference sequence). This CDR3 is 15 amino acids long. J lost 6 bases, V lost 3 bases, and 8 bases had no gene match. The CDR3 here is CASSFGAGGRDTQYF. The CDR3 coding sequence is TGTGCCAGCAGTTTCGGGGCAGGGGGCAGGGATACGCAGTATTTT.

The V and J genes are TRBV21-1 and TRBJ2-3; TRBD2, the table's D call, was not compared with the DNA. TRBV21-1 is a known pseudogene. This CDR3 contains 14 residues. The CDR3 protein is CASSKGPEKDTQYF. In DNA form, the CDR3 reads TGTGCCAGCAGCAAAGGCCCCGAGAAAGATACGCAGTATTTT.

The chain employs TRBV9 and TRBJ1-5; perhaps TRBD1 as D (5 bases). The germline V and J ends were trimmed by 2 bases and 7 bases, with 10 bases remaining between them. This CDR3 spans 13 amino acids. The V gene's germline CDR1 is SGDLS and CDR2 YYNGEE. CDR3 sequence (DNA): TGTGCCAGCAGCGTCCAGGGCGGACAGCCCCAGCATTTT. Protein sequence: CASSVQGGQPQHF.

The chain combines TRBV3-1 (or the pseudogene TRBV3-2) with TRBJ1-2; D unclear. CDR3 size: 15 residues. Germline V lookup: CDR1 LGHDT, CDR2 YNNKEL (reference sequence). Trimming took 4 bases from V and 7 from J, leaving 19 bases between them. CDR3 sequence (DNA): TGTGCCAGCAGCCTATTACAGAATCCTATTTCTGGCTACACCTTC. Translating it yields CASSLLQNPISGYTF.

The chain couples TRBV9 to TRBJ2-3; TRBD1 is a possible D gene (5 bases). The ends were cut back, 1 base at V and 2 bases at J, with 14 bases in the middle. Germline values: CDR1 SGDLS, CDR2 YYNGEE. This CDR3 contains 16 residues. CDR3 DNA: TGTGCCAGCAGCGTATTGCAGGGATCGGTCACAGATACGCAGTATTTT. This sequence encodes CASSVLQGSVTDTQYF.

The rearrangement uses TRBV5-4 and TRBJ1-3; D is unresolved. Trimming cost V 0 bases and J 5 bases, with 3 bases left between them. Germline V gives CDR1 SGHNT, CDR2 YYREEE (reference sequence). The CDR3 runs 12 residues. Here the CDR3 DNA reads TGTGCCAGCAGCTTGGACAGAAACACCATATATTTT. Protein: CASSLDRNTIYF. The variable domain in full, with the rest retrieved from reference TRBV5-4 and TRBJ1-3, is ETGVTQSPTHLIKTRGQQVTLRCSSQSGHNTVSWYQQALGQGPQFIFQYYREEENGRGNFPPRFSGLQFPNYSSELNVNALELDDSALYLCASSLDRNTIYFGEGSWLTVV.

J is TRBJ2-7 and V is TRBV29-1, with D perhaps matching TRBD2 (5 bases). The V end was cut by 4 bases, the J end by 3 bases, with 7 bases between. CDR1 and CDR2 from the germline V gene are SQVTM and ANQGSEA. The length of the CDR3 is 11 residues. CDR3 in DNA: TGCAGCGTTGGCAGCGGCTACGAGCAGTACTTC. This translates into CSVGSGYEQYF.

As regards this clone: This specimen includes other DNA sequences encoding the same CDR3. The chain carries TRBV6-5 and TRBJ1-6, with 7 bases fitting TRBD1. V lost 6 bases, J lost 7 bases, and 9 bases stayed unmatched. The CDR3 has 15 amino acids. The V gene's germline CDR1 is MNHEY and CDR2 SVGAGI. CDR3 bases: TGTGCCAGCAGCCGGGACAGAGTCTCCAATTCACCCCTCCACTTT. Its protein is CASSRDRVSNSPLHF.

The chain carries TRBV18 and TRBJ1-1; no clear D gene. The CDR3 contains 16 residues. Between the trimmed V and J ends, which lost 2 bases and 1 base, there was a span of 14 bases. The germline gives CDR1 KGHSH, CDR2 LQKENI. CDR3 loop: CASSPGSYDWNTEAFF. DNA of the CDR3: TGTGCCAGCTCACCAGGTAGCTACGACTGGAACACTGAAGCTTTCTTT.

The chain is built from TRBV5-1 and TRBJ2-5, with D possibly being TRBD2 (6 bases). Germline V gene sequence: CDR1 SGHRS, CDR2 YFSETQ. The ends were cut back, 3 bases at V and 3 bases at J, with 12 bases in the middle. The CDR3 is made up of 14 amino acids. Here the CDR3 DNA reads TGCGCCAGCAGCTCAATCGGGAGCGAAGAGACCCAGTACTTC. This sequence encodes CASSSIGSEETQYF.

CDR3 loop: CASSGQVALTEQFF. The CDR3 DNA is TGTGCCAGCAGTGGACAGGTTGCCCTGACTGAGCAGTTCTTC. This chain connects TRBV25-1 to TRBJ2-1; maybe TRBD1 (6 bases). Trimming pared 4 bases from V and 9 bases from J, leaving 16 bases between. The CDR3 has 14 amino acids. CDR1 and CDR2 from the germline V gene are MGHDK and SYGVNS. The whole variable domain, remainder taken from reference TRBV25-1 and TRBJ2-1, is EADIYQTPRYLVIGTGKKITLECSQTMGHDKMYWYQQDPGMELHLIHYSYGVNSTEKGDLSSESTVSRIRTEHFPLTLESARPSHTSQYLCASSGQVALTEQFFGPGTRLTVL.

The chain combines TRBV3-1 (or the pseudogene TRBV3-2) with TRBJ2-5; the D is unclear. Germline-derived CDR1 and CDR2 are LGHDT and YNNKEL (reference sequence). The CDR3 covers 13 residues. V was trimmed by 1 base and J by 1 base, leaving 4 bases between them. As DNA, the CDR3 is TGTGCCAGCAGCCAAGTAGCCCAAGAGACCCAGTACTTC. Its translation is CASSQVAQETQYF.

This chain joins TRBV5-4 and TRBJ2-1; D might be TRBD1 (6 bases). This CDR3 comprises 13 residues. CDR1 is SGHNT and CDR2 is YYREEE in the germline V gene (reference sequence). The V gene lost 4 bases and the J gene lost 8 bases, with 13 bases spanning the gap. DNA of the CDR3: TGTGCCAGCAGCCCTAGGGGGAAGGATGAGCAGTTCTTC. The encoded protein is CASSPRGKDEQFF.

CDR3 DNA: TGTGCCAGCAGCTTAAAGCGTTATGAGCAGTTCTTC. Translating it yields CASSLKRYEQFF. The chain recombines TRBV5-4 with TRBJ2-1, with unresolved D. CDR1 is SGHNT and CDR2 is YYREEE in the germline V gene (reference sequence). CDR3 length equals 12 residues. Trimming cost V 2 bases and J 8 bases, with 8 bases left between them.

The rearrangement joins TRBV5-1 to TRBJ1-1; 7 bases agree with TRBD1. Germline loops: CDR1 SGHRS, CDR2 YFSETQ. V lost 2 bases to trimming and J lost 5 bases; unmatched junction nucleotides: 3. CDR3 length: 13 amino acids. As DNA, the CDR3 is TGCGCCAGCAGCTTTCAGGGGGAAACTGAAGCTTTCTTT. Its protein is CASSFQGETEAFF.

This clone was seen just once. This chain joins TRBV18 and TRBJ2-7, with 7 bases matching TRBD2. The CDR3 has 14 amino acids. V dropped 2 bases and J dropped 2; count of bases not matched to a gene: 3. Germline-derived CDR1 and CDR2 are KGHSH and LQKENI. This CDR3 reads CASSPGGSAYEQYF. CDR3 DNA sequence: TGTGCCAGCTCACCAGGCGGGAGCGCCTACGAGCAGTACTTC.

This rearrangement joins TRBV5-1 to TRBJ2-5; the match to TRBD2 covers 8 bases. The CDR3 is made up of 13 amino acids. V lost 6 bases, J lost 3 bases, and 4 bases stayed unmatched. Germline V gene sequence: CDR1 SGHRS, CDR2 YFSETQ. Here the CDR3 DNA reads TGCGCCAGCATGCGGGGGGCAGAAGAGACCCAGTACTTC. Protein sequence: CASMRGAEETQYF.